This T cell receptor (beta chain) was sequenced in a study of PD-L1 blockade in urothelial cancer. Study background: Median blood clonality was roughly 0.074, with tens of thousands of unique TCRs.

After removal of 7 bases from V and 5 bases from J, the junction contained 14 bases not matched to a gene. Germline V gene sequence: CDR1 LNHDA, CDR2 SQIVND (reference sequence). The CDR3 spans 15 residues. Turning to this clone: The antigen remains undetermined.

Here immunoSEQ multiplex PCR was the method, and the copy in TCRdb shows in-frame clones only, minus some. Here the sample spans around 45,000 clones, around 89% being singletons. Urothelial carcinoma, locally advanced or metastatic, affected the patients. Study-level results: Sub-median blood TCR clonality before treatment predicted longer survival.

J is TRBJ2-7 and V is TRBV19, with 7 bases aligning to TRBD2. The clonotype comes from a woman aged 60-70 years with urothelial cancer. The sequencing here drew on PBMCs, taken around atezolizumab (anti-PD-L1) treatment. The CDR3 DNA follows: TGTGCCAGTAATCCGAGAGCGGGACTTCTCCACGAGCAGTACTTC. It yields the protein CASNPRAGLLHEQYF.